This T cell receptor beta chain was obtained from a study of cytomegalovirus exposure and HLA in healthy donors. PCR was performed using 60 Vbeta and 13 Jbeta primers. Produced via immunoSEQ multiplex PCR; TCRdb's table is partial and in-frame only. This table holds roughly 120,000 clones, about 72% found once. CDR1 and CDR2 (germline): LNHDA, SQIVND (reference sequence). V was shortened by 5 bases and J by 2 bases, with 18 bases between the two germline ends. The length of the CDR3 is 16 residues. The specimen sequenced was PBMCs. V usage is TRBV19 and J usage is TRBJ1-2, with D possibly being TRBD1 (5 bases). This TCR was recovered from a man in his forties or fifties in good health and CMV-seropositive. The CDR3 DNA reads as TGTGCCAGTAGTCACCAGGGTGGTACACCAAACTATGGCTACACCTTC. This gives the protein CASSHQGGTPNYGYTF.